This TCR beta chain came from a study of tissue T cells after allogeneic stem cell transplantation. Study details: Of the grafts for graft-versus-host disease patients, several were unmodified and three CD34-selected. Pathologist H&E review favored samples with visible lymphocytes for sequencing among multiple samples. Study conclusions and caveats: Anatomically similar tissues had similar TCR repertoires within each patient.

This research-autopsy study prospectively enrolled adult allogeneic hematopoietic cell transplant recipients with steroid-refractory graft-versus-host disease. GI sites, liver, skin and spleen were taken after median 9.75 post-mortem hours. The protocol was immunoSEQ multiplex PCR, while the TCRdb copy is restricted to in-frame clones and leaves out a portion. The table includes roughly 4,300 clones, roughly 78% detected once. Concerning this clone: The antigen remains unidentified.

This sequence was found in a male patient over 55 with steroid-refractory graft-versus-host disease after an allogeneic stem cell transplant. Some T cells may possibly be graft donor cells. Source: esophageal tissue, taken at autopsy.

The CDR3 DNA reads TGTGCCAGCAGCTTAGGTCTAGGGGGCTCTGGAAACACCATATATTTT. As protein: CASSLGLGGSGNTIYF. V usage is TRBV7-2 and J usage is TRBJ1-3; a possible D gene is TRBD1 (6 bases). This CDR3 has 16 residues. Trimming left V 1 base short and J 0 bases short, with 10 bases between. CDR1 and CDR2 from the germline V gene are SGHTA and FQGNSA. Supplemented by reference TRBV7-2 and TRBJ1-3, the full variable domain reads GAGVSQSPSNKVTEKGKDVELRCDPISGHTALYWYRQSLGQGLEFLIYFQGNSAPDKSGLPSDRFSAERTGGSVSTLTIQRTQQEDSAVYLCASSLGLGGSGNTIYFGEGSWLTVV.